This TCR beta chain stems from a study of T-cell reconstitution after alpha-beta-depleted transplantation in children. Study conclusions and caveats: Day-60 TCRbeta diversity that was high in some patients was derived from surviving recipient T cells and thymic progenitors. The authors attributed T-cell counts and diversity one year after transplant mostly to newly produced T cells. Reportedly, roughly two months post-transplant, alpha-beta T cells arose from several hundred expanded graft clones.

J was trimmed by 5 bases and V by 6 bases; bases with no gene match: 6. Germline V gives CDR1 MNHEY, CDR2 SMNVEV (reference sequence). This CDR3 is 14 amino acids long. At least ten counts were recorded for this clonotype. What it binds is not known. Unique molecular identifiers were incorporated when the TCRbeta library was constructed. TCRdb reprocessed the PCR reads with MiXCR, giving one entry per CDR3 protein. The repertoire holds more than 500,000 distinct CDR3 sequences, with about an eighth as singletons. This material consisted of PBMCs, mostly from graft donor cells, taken 180 days after TCRalphabeta/CD19-depleted stem cell transplant. The genes are TRBV27 and TRBJ2-2; 7 nucleotides align to TRBD1. This receptor was identified in a female patient between 2 and 15 years old who had a stem cell transplant for aplastic anemia, so the T cells may come from the graft donor. The CDR3 reads CASRATGATGELFF. CDR3 sequence (DNA): TGTGCCAGCAGGGCCACAGGGGCTACCGGGGAGCTGTTTTTT.